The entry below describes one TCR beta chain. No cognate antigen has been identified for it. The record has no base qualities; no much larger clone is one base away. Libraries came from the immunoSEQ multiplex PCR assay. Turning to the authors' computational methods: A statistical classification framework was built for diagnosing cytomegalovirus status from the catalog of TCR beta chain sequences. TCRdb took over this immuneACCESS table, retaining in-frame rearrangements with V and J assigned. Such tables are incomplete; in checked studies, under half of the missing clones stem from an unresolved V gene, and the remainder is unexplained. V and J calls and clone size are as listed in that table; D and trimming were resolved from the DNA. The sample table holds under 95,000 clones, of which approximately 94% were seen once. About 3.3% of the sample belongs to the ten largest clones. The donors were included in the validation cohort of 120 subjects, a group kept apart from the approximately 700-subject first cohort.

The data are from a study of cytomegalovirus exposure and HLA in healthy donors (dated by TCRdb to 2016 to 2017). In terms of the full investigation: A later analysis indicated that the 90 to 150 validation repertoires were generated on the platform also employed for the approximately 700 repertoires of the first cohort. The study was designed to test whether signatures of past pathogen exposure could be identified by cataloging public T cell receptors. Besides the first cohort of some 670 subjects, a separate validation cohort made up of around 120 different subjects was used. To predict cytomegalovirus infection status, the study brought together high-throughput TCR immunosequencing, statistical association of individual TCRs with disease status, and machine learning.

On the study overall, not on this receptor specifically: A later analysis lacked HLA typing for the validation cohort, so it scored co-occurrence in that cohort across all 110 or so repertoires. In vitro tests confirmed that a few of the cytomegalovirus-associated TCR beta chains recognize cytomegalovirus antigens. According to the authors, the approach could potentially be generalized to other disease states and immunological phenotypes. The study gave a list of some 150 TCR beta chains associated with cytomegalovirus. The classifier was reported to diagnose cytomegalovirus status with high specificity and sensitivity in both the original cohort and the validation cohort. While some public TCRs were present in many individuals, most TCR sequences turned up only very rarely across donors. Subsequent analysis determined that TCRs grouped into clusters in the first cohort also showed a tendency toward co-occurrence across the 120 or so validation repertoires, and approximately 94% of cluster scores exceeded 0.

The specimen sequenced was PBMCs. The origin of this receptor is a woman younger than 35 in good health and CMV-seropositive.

This receptor has the CDR3 CASSPRSGVSYEQYF. In nucleotides, the sequence is TGTGCCAGCAGCCCCCGGAGCGGGGTGTCCTACGAGCAGTACTTC. The chain links TRBV9 with TRBJ2-7, with 7 middle bases fitting TRBD2. Reading the germline V gene gives CDR1 SGDLS and CDR2 YYNGEE. From V the trimming removes 4 bases and from J it removes 1 base, while the gene matches leave 8 bases of the junction unaccounted for. The CDR3 goes from the cysteine to the phenylalanine over 15 residues. The read is trimmed to its CDR3 DNA, 45 bases read in frame from base 1.